This is a list of T cell receptor beta chains from one sample in a study of T cells after yellow fever vaccination. TCRdb reprocessed the 5' RACE reads via MiXCR and lists one record per CDR3 protein. The repertoire has 300,000 or so distinct CDR3 sequences, roughly 4.3% of them found once; the top ten carry 20% to 30%. The material sequenced was PBMCs, taken 5 days after the yellow fever booster vaccination. These receptors were collected from a man younger than 30 who received the YFV17D yellow fever vaccine. CDR3s include the opening cysteine and the closing phenylalanine or tryptophan. The D gene is left open where the match is weak. A clone size is listed for some rows: how often the clone was seen (once, few, many), or a class if it is expanded.

clone size: NA
V gene: TRBV5-1
J gene: TRBJ1-2
D gene: NA
CDR3 protein: CASSLGRGNYGYTF
CDR3 DNA: TGCGCCAGCAGCTTGGGCAGAGGGAACTATGGCTACACCTTC

clone size: few
V gene: TRBV20-1
J gene: TRBJ1-3
D gene: TRBD1
CDR3 protein: CSATRGLVGNTIYF
CDR3 DNA: TGCAGTGCTACCAGGGGGCTGGTCGGAAACACCATATATTTT

clone size: many
V gene: TRBV5-1
J gene: TRBJ2-2
D gene: TRBD1
CDR3 protein: CASSPGQGATGELFF
CDR3 DNA: TGCGCCAGCAGCCCGGGACAGGGGGCTACCGGGGAGCTGTTTTTT

clone size: NA
V gene: TRBV20-1
J gene: TRBJ1-2
D gene: NA
CDR3 protein: CSAPGTPGRYTF
CDR3 DNA: TGCAGTGCACCCGGGACACCCGGACGCTACACCTTC

clone size: few
V gene: TRBV6-6
J gene: TRBJ1-2
D gene: TRBD1
CDR3 protein: CASRRDRPYGYTF
CDR3 DNA: TGTGCCAGCAGACGGGACAGACCATATGGCTACACCTTC

clone size: many
V gene: TRBV4-1
J gene: TRBJ1-4
D gene: TRBD1
CDR3 protein: CASSHFGQGTNEKLFF
CDR3 DNA: TGCGCCAGCAGCCACTTTGGACAGGGGACTAATGAAAAACTGTTTTTT

clone size: few
V gene: TRBV6-5
J gene: TRBJ2-7
D gene: NA
CDR3 protein: CASSYSGWATYEQYF
CDR3 DNA: TGTGCCAGCAGTTACTCGGGATGGGCGACCTACGAGCAGTACTTC

clone size: many
V gene: TRBV9
J gene: TRBJ2-7
D gene: NA
CDR3 protein: CASSVDGGFNPYEQYF
CDR3 DNA: TGTGCCAGCAGCGTAGATGGGGGCTTCAACCCTTACGAGCAGTACTTC

clone size: many
V gene: TRBV5-1
J gene: TRBJ1-4
D gene: TRBD1
CDR3 protein: CASSLVTGGNEKLFF
CDR3 DNA: TGCGCCAGCAGCTTGGTCACAGGGGGCAATGAAAAACTGTTTTTT

clone size: NA
V gene: TRBV12-3/TRBV12-4
J gene: TRBJ1-5
D gene: NA
CDR3 protein: CASHRGYSNQPQHF
CDR3 DNA: TGTGCCAGCCATCGTGGCTATAGCAATCAGCCCCAGCATTTT

clone size: few
V gene: TRBV6-1
J gene: TRBJ2-1
D gene: NA
CDR3 protein: CASRVDTSSSYNEQFF
CDR3 DNA: TGTGCCAGCAGGGTTGACACCTCGAGCTCCTACAATGAGCAGTTCTTC

clone size: few
V gene: TRBV3-1
J gene: TRBJ1-1
D gene: NA
CDR3 protein: CASTANTRDPKAFF
CDR3 DNA: TGTGCCAGCACCGCCAACACACGGGATCCAAAAGCTTTCTTT

clone size: NA
V gene: TRBV11-2
J gene: TRBJ2-7
D gene: NA
CDR3 protein: CASSFYSEQYF
CDR3 DNA: TGTGCCAGCAGCTTTTACAGCGAGCAGTACTTC

clone size: few
V gene: TRBV4-3
J gene: TRBJ2-3
D gene: NA
CDR3 protein: CASSRQVGTDTQYF
CDR3 DNA: TGCGCCAGCAGTCGACAGGTTGGCACAGATACGCAGTATTTT

clone size: many
V gene: TRBV27
J gene: TRBJ1-2
D gene: NA
CDR3 protein: CASSLKANYGYTF
CDR3 DNA: TGTGCCAGCAGTTTAAAGGCTAACTATGGCTACACCTTC

clone size: few
V gene: TRBV27
J gene: TRBJ2-3
D gene: NA
CDR3 protein: CASKRGGTTLSDTQYF
CDR3 DNA: TGTGCCAGCAAAAGGGGCGGGACCACCCTTTCAGATACGCAGTATTTT

clone size: few
V gene: TRBV5-1
J gene: TRBJ1-2
D gene: NA
CDR3 protein: CASSLGRRIPANYGYTF
CDR3 DNA: TGCGCCAGCAGCTTAGGTAGGAGGATCCCAGCTAACTATGGCTACACCTTC

clone size: NA
V gene: TRBV7-2
J gene: TRBJ2-1
D gene: NA
CDR3 protein: CASSSAGQTTSEQFF
CDR3 DNA: TGTGCCAGCAGCTCCGCGGGACAGACTACAAGTGAGCAGTTCTTC

clone size: few
V gene: TRBV12-3/TRBV12-4
J gene: TRBJ2-1
D gene: TRBD2
CDR3 protein: CASRWEGSYNEQFF
CDR3 DNA: TGTGCCAGCAGGTGGGAGGGCTCCTACAATGAGCAGTTCTTC

clone size: many
V gene: TRBV5-1
J gene: TRBJ1-1
D gene: NA
CDR3 protein: CASSLQTEAEAFF
CDR3 DNA: TGCGCCAGCAGCTTGCAGACTGAGGCCGAAGCTTTCTTT

clone size: NA
V gene: TRBV20-1
J gene: TRBJ1-5
D gene: NA
CDR3 protein: CSASLGSNQPQHF
CDR3 DNA: TGCAGTGCCTCTCTAGGGAGCAATCAGCCCCAGCATTTT

clone size: few
V gene: TRBV4-1
J gene: TRBJ1-3
D gene: NA
CDR3 protein: CASSRQGMTGNTIYF
CDR3 DNA: TGCGCCAGCAGCCGGCAGGGTATGACTGGAAACACCATATATTTT

clone size: NA
V gene: TRBV6-2/TRBV6-3
J gene: TRBJ1-1
D gene: NA
CDR3 protein: CASSYPLDRANTEAFF
CDR3 DNA: TGTGCCAGCAGTTACCCCCTTGACAGAGCGAACACTGAAGCTTTCTTT

clone size: many
V gene: TRBV4-2
J gene: TRBJ1-6
D gene: NA
CDR3 protein: CASSLTGTNNSPLHF
CDR3 DNA: TGTGCCAGCAGCCTGACCGGGACAAATAATTCACCCCTCCACTTT

clone size: many
V gene: TRBV12-3/TRBV12-4
J gene: TRBJ1-1
D gene: NA
CDR3 protein: CASKQAEAFF
CDR3 DNA: TGTGCCAGCAAGCAGGCTGAAGCTTTCTTT

clone size: many
V gene: TRBV20-1
J gene: TRBJ1-1
D gene: NA
CDR3 protein: CSARDRVLNTEAFF
CDR3 DNA: TGCAGTGCTAGAGATCGGGTACTGAACACTGAAGCTTTCTTT

clone size: few
V gene: TRBV5-1
J gene: TRBJ2-1
D gene: TRBD2
CDR3 protein: CASSSDPSGGYNEQFF
CDR3 DNA: TGCGCCAGCAGCTCGGACCCTAGCGGGGGCTACAATGAGCAGTTCTTC

clone size: few
V gene: TRBV7-9
J gene: TRBJ2-3
D gene: NA
CDR3 protein: CASSLQGRNTDTQYF
CDR3 DNA: TGTGCCAGCAGCTTACAAGGCCGCAACACAGATACGCAGTATTTT

clone size: NA
V gene: TRBV3-1
J gene: TRBJ2-3
D gene: TRBD2
CDR3 protein: CASSARLAGKDTQYF
CDR3 DNA: TGTGCCAGCAGCGCTCGACTAGCGGGGAAGGATACGCAGTATTTT

clone size: many
V gene: TRBV5-1
J gene: TRBJ2-2
D gene: NA
CDR3 protein: CASSFSAHGDTGELFF
CDR3 DNA: TGCGCCAGCAGCTTCTCCGCCCACGGGGACACCGGGGAGCTGTTTTTT

clone size: few
V gene: TRBV5-1
J gene: TRBJ2-7
D gene: TRBD2
CDR3 protein: CASSGTSAYEQYF
CDR3 DNA: TGCGCCAGCAGCGGGACTAGCGCCTACGAGCAGTACTTC

clone size: NA
V gene: TRBV6-6
J gene: TRBJ2-2
D gene: NA
CDR3 protein: CASSYSSSPGELFF
CDR3 DNA: TGTGCCAGCAGTTACTCGAGTTCGCCCGGGGAGCTGTTTTTT

clone size: few
V gene: TRBV4-3
J gene: TRBJ2-3
D gene: NA
CDR3 protein: CASSQGAWTDTQYF
CDR3 DNA: TGCGCCAGCAGCCAAGGAGCATGGACAGATACGCAGTATTTT

clone size: few
V gene: TRBV20-1
J gene: TRBJ2-1
D gene: TRBD1
CDR3 protein: CSASGTGVFGEQFF
CDR3 DNA: TGCAGTGCTTCCGGGACAGGGGTATTCGGCGAGCAGTTCTTC

clone size: many
V gene: TRBV5-1
J gene: TRBJ2-5
D gene: TRBD1
CDR3 protein: CASSLTGVVETQYF
CDR3 DNA: TGCGCCAGCAGCTTGACAGGGGTGGTTGAGACCCAGTACTTC

clone size: NA
V gene: TRBV29-1
J gene: TRBJ2-5
D gene: TRBD1
CDR3 protein: CSVYRGQETQYF
CDR3 DNA: TGCAGCGTATACAGGGGACAAGAGACCCAGTACTTC

clone size: few
V gene: TRBV7-2
J gene: TRBJ1-5
D gene: TRBD1
CDR3 protein: CASSPTGGAGQPQHF
CDR3 DNA: TGTGCCAGCAGCCCCACAGGGGGCGCCGGTCAGCCCCAGCATTTT

clone size: NA
V gene: TRBV4-3
J gene: TRBJ1-1
D gene: TRBD1
CDR3 protein: CASSPMVGDRGNTEAFF
CDR3 DNA: TGCGCCAGCAGCCCTATGGTGGGTGACAGGGGTAACACTGAAGCTTTCTTT

clone size: few
V gene: TRBV6-6
J gene: TRBJ1-5
D gene: TRBD1
CDR3 protein: CASSYPQGVRNQPQHF
CDR3 DNA: TGTGCCAGCAGTTACCCACAGGGGGTTCGGAATCAGCCCCAGCATTTT

clone size: many
V gene: TRBV6-5
J gene: TRBJ1-5
D gene: NA
CDR3 protein: CASSYVGGNQPQHF
CDR3 DNA: TGTGCCAGCAGTTACGTGGGAGGGAATCAGCCCCAGCATTTT

clone size: NA
V gene: TRBV19
J gene: TRBJ1-6
D gene: NA
CDR3 protein: CASSIDDGTAWSSPLHF
CDR3 DNA: TGTGCCAGTAGTATAGACGACGGGACCGCCTGGAGTTCACCCCTCCACTTT

clone size: few
V gene: TRBV12-3/TRBV12-4
J gene: TRBJ1-1
D gene: TRBD1
CDR3 protein: CASREDGTATTEAFF
CDR3 DNA: TGTGCCAGCAGGGAGGATGGGACAGCGACCACTGAAGCTTTCTTT

clone size: many
V gene: TRBV15
J gene: TRBJ2-1
D gene: NA
CDR3 protein: CATSIGGTGLLNEQFF
CDR3 DNA: TGTGCCACCAGCATAGGAGGGACGGGACTCCTCAATGAGCAGTTCTTC

clone size: NA
V gene: TRBV29-1
J gene: TRBJ2-3
D gene: NA
CDR3 protein: CSLHRTDTQYF
CDR3 DNA: TGCAGCCTTCATCGCACAGATACGCAGTATTTT

clone size: few
V gene: TRBV18
J gene: TRBJ2-2
D gene: NA
CDR3 protein: CASSPLAGENTGELFF
CDR3 DNA: TGTGCCAGCTCACCACTCGCCGGGGAGAACACCGGGGAGCTGTTTTTT

clone size: many
V gene: TRBV7-6
J gene: TRBJ2-3
D gene: TRBD1
CDR3 protein: CASSSKSGTGYTDTQYF
CDR3 DNA: TGTGCCAGCAGCTCTAAGTCCGGGACAGGGTACACAGATACGCAGTATTTT

clone size: once
V gene: TRBV7-2
J gene: TRBJ2-7
D gene: NA
CDR3 protein: CASSFSREFNYEQYF
CDR3 DNA: TGTGCCAGCAGCTTCTCCCGGGAGTTTAACTACGAGCAGTACTTC

clone size: many
V gene: TRBV7-3
J gene: TRBJ2-3
D gene: TRBD2
CDR3 protein: CASSPPGLAGTDTQYF
CDR3 DNA: TGTGCCAGCAGCCCCCCTGGGCTAGCGGGCACAGATACGCAGTATTTT

clone size: few
V gene: TRBV4-2
J gene: TRBJ2-1
D gene: TRBD2
CDR3 protein: CASSRGSSGGLRRGNEQFF
CDR3 DNA: TGTGCCAGCAGCCGCGGGAGTAGCGGGGGCCTACGGCGGGGCAATGAGCAGTTCTTC

clone size: NA
V gene: TRBV4-2
J gene: TRBJ2-5
D gene: TRBD2
CDR3 protein: CASSQFSRGEETQYF
CDR3 DNA: TGTGCCAGCAGCCAGTTCTCGCGGGGGGAAGAGACCCAGTACTTC

clone size: many
V gene: TRBV6-6
J gene: TRBJ2-2
D gene: NA
CDR3 protein: CASSYSNREGTGELFF
CDR3 DNA: TGTGCCAGCAGTTACTCGAACAGGGAAGGCACCGGGGAGCTGTTTTTT

clone size: few
V gene: TRBV4-3
J gene: TRBJ1-1
D gene: NA
CDR3 protein: CASSQDQGGEAFF
CDR3 DNA: TGCGCCAGCAGCCAAGATCAAGGGGGTGAAGCTTTCTTT

clone size: few
V gene: TRBV6-6
J gene: TRBJ1-5
D gene: NA
CDR3 protein: CASSIAKRGNQPQHF
CDR3 DNA: TGTGCCAGCAGTATCGCTAAGCGAGGCAATCAGCCCCAGCATTTT

clone size: few
V gene: TRBV7-9
J gene: TRBJ2-1
D gene: NA
CDR3 protein: CASYSMVGGETVNEQFF
CDR3 DNA: TGTGCCAGCTACAGCATGGTGGGCGGCGAAACGGTCAATGAGCAGTTCTTC

clone size: few
V gene: TRBV5-1
J gene: TRBJ1-6
D gene: NA
CDR3 protein: CASSPSWVGSPLHF
CDR3 DNA: TGCGCCAGCAGCCCCTCATGGGTGGGTTCACCCCTCCACTTT

clone size: few
V gene: TRBV7-2
J gene: TRBJ1-6
D gene: TRBD1
CDR3 protein: CASSLAPGGGNSPLHF
CDR3 DNA: TGTGCCAGCAGCTTAGCTCCAGGGGGAGGTAATTCACCCCTCCACTTT

clone size: few
V gene: TRBV5-1
J gene: TRBJ2-2
D gene: TRBD1
CDR3 protein: CASSLRTGHTGELFF
CDR3 DNA: TGCGCCAGCAGCTTAAGGACAGGGCACACCGGGGAGCTGTTTTTT

clone size: NA
V gene: TRBV3-1
J gene: TRBJ1-2
D gene: NA
CDR3 protein: CASSRLQGSYTF
CDR3 DNA: TGTGCCAGCAGCCGTCTCCAGGGCAGCTACACCTTC

clone size: many
V gene: TRBV3-1
J gene: TRBJ1-1
D gene: TRBD1
CDR3 protein: CASSQDRQGAAFF
CDR3 DNA: TGTGCCAGCAGCCAAGATCGACAGGGGGCAGCTTTCTTT